The clone carrying this TCR beta chain was counted a few times. Its antigen is currently unknown. Germline CDR1 LGHNA, CDR2 YNFKEQ. With 4 bases removed from V and 0 bases from J, the gap between germline ends came to 11 bases. This CDR3 is built from 15 residues. The iRepertoire nested amplicon-rescue multiplex PCR amplified TCR alpha and beta CDR3s from RNA. TCRdb re-called the multiplex PCR reads through MiXCR, storing one row per CDR3 protein. The sample shows 100,000 to 150,000 distinct CDR3 sequences, about 25% of them seen only once. The data stem from a study of glioma-infiltrating T cells. General study findings and limits: Only very few CDR3 sequences appeared in both tissue and blood. Gliomas, especially low-grade, showed above-expected tissue-blood divergence; non-neoplastic patients showed below.

The genes are TRBV4-2 and TRBJ2-3, with TRBD2 as a possible D gene (5 bases). Sequencing was performed on glioma tissue, nonneoplastic brain tissue, or PBMCs (not recorded which). The clonotype comes from a human donor with low-grade glioma or glioblastoma, undergoing nonglioma brain surgery, or in good health (not recorded which). The CDR3: CASSREQPSTDTQYF. The CDR3 DNA sequence: TGTGCCAGCAGCCGGGAGCAGCCTAGCACAGATACGCAGTATTTT.